Shown below are 18 T cell receptor beta chains from a single sample sequenced in a study of blood T cell repertoires in COVID-19. Some clones are missing from TCRdb's copy, which holds only in-frame ones; the method was immunoSEQ multiplex PCR. The sample lists 230,000 or so clones, 84% seen once, with 4.4% in the top ten. What was sequenced was peripheral blood. The origin of the receptors is a man between 45 and 60 years old with active or convalescent COVID-19.

V gene TRBV28 combines with J gene TRBJ1-2; D perhaps matches TRBD1 (5 bases). The germline CDR1 and CDR2 sequences are MDHEN and SYDVKM. V shed 6 bases and J shed 4 bases, with 9 bases lying between them. This CDR3 spans 12 amino acids. This CDR3 reads CASSAGIYGYTF. In nucleotides, the CDR3 is TGTGCCAGCAGCGCAGGGATCTATGGCTACACCTTC.

This clone turned up a few times. This rearrangement joins TRBV10-1 to TRBJ1-5; D gene uncertain. CDR1 and CDR2 from the germline V gene are WNHNN and SYGVQD (reference sequence). The CDR3 has 11 amino acids. V dropped 10 bases and J dropped 4 bases, with 8 bases sitting between them. The CDR3 DNA reads as TGCGCCACACACGTAAATCAGCCCCAGCATTTT. Protein sequence: CATHVNQPQHF.

This clone was seen a handful of times. The chain combines TRBV5-1 with TRBJ1-6; 7 bases match TRBD1. Germline CDR1 and CDR2: SGHRS and YFSETQ. The CDR3 consists of 15 residues. V was clipped by 0 bases and J by 6 bases; unmatched bases: 3. The CDR3 reads CASSLGQGSNSPLHF. The CDR3 bases are TGCGCCAGCAGCTTGGGACAGGGAAGTAATTCACCCCTCCACTTT.

The V and J genes are TRBV6-6 and TRBJ2-5, with TRBD2 matching over 9 bases. CDR3 length: 15 residues. Unmatched junction bases numbered 8, after V lost 2 bases and J lost 7 bases. Germline lookup yields CDR1 MNHNY and CDR2 SVGAGI (reference sequence). CDR3 DNA sequence: TGTGCCAGCAGTTACGGGCGGGGGGGCCATGGGACCCAGTACTTC. The encoded protein is CASSYGRGGHGTQYF.

DNA of the CDR3: TGTGCCAGCAGCTCATCGACCAGGGCGGCAACTAATGAAAAACTGTTTTTT. Its translation is CASSSSTRAATNEKLFF. This rearrangement joins TRBV9 to TRBJ1-4; D possibly corresponds to TRBD1 (5 bases). Germline-derived CDR1 and CDR2 are SGDLS and YYNGEE. The V and J ends lost 4 bases and 0 bases respectively, with 16 bases between them. This CDR3 contains 17 residues.

V is TRBV7-2 and J is TRBJ2-3; D gene uncertain. The germline CDR1 and CDR2 sequences are SGHTA and FQGNSA. This CDR3 comprises 14 residues. The V end lost 0 bases, the J end lost 1 base, and 5 bases lay between the germline ends. Here the CDR3 reads CASSLARGTDTQYF. The CDR3, as DNA: TGTGCCAGCAGCTTAGCACGGGGCACAGATACGCAGTATTTT.

The V gene is TRBV19, the J gene TRBJ2-2; TRBD2 might be the D (5 bases). CDR1 is LNHDA and CDR2 is SQIVND in the germline V gene (reference sequence). The CDR3 is 17 amino acids. The V and J ends lost 1 base and 7 bases respectively, with 19 bases between them. CDR3 coding DNA: TGTGCCAGTAGTATAGCCCCTCGAGTGTCGGGGATCGGGGAGCTGTTTTTT. Amino acid sequence: CASSIAPRVSGIGELFF. The full variable domain, its missing parts supplied by reference TRBV19 and TRBJ2-2, is DGGITQSPKYLFRKEGQNVTLSCEQNLNHDAMYWYRQDPGQGLRLIYYSQIVNDFQKGDIAEGYSVSREKKESFPLTVTSAQKNPTAFYLCASSIAPRVSGIGELFFGEGSRLTVL.

The chain combines TRBV28 with TRBJ1-5, with 12 positions matching TRBD1. CDR1 and CDR2 from the germline V gene are MDHEN and SYDVKM. The CDR3 runs 15 residues. The V gene end was trimmed by 6 bases and the J gene end by 5 bases; junction bases not matched to a gene: 5. CDR3 sequence reads: CASSPGQGAHQPQHF. CDR3 sequence (DNA): TGTGCCAGCAGCCCGGGACAGGGGGCCCATCAGCCCCAGCATTTT.

This rearrangement joins TRBV30 to TRBJ2-3; D possibly corresponds to TRBD2 (6 bases). The CDR3 extends over 15 amino acids. The germline gives CDR1 GTSNPN, CDR2 SVGIG (reference sequence). V dropped 2 bases and J dropped 3 bases, with 15 bases sitting between them. The CDR3 here is CAWSPGEELTDTQYF. Written as DNA, the CDR3 is TGTGCCTGGAGTCCCGGGGAGGAGCTTACAGATACGCAGTATTTT.

The genes are TRBV9 and TRBJ1-2, with a tentative D call TRBD1 (6 bases). From germline, CDR1 is SGDLS and CDR2 YYNGEE. With 0 bases removed from V and 2 bases from J, the gap between germline ends came to 8 bases. The length of the CDR3 is 14 residues. CDR3 DNA sequence: TGTGCCAGCAGCGTAGCCCAGGGGAACTATGGCTACACCTTC. It is translated as CASSVAQGNYGYTF.

This chain joins TRBV11-3 and TRBJ1-1, with D unclear. Germline V gene sequence: CDR1 SGHNT, CDR2 YENEEA. This CDR3 has 13 residues. The V end was cut by 1 base, the J end by 4 bases, with 7 bases between. CDR3 region: CASSLGVSTEAFF. CDR3 DNA: TGTGCCAGCAGCTTAGGCGTATCCACTGAAGCTTTCTTT. The entire variable domain, with the rest obtained from reference TRBV11-3 and TRBJ1-1, is as follows: EAGVVQSPRYKIIEKKQPVAFWCNPISGHNTLYWYLQNLGQGPELLIRYENEEAVDDSQLPKDRFSAERLKGVDSTLKIQPAELGDSAVYLCASSLGVSTEAFFGQGTRLTVV.

The chain uses TRBV19 and TRBJ1-1; 11 bases align to TRBD1. CDR3 length: 17 residues. Trimming took 5 bases from V and 4 from J; bases not matched to a gene: 12. Germline-derived CDR1 and CDR2 are LNHDA and SQIVND (reference sequence). CDR3 region: CASSRVRTGGRGTEAFF. The CDR3 nucleotides read TGTGCCAGTAGTCGCGTTCGGACAGGGGGCCGGGGCACTGAAGCTTTCTTT.

The chain couples TRBV19 to TRBJ2-1, with 11 positions matching TRBD2. The CDR3 has 14 residues. Germline V gene data show CDR1 as LNHDA and CDR2 as SQIVND (reference sequence). Germline trimming cut 4 bases from V and 8 bases from J; bases unmatched to any gene: 4. DNA for the CDR3: TGTGCCAGTAGTAATAGCGGGGGGGCCTATGAGCAGTTCTTC. Encoded protein: CASSNSGGAYEQFF.

This clone appeared a few times. The rearrangement links TRBV15 to TRBJ1-2; 7 bases fit TRBD1. CDR1 is LNHNV and CDR2 is YYDKDF in the germline V gene (reference sequence). The CDR3 spans 18 residues. V lost 4 bases and J lost 4; bases outside the gene matches: 18. CDR3 loop: CATSTPAGTALVSYGYTF. The CDR3 bases are TGTGCCACCAGCACCCCGGCCGGGACAGCCCTTGTGAGCTATGGCTACACCTTC.

This chain connects TRBV30 to TRBJ2-7, with D unclear. Germline CDR1 is GTSNPN and CDR2 is SVGIG (reference sequence). Trimming removed 2 bases from V and 2 bases from J, with 7 bases in between. The CDR3 has 12 amino acids. The CDR3 loop is CAWSLGAYEQYF. The CDR3 bases are TGTGCCTGGAGTCTAGGTGCCTACGAGCAGTACTTC.

DNA for the CDR3: TGTGCCAGCAGTGCCCCCGCGACACGGATAGAGGGCTACACCTTC. Protein sequence: CASSAPATRIEGYTF. V and J are TRBV2 and TRBJ1-2; D gene unclear. The CDR3 sequence is 15 residues long. In germline, CDR1 is SNHLY, CDR2 FYNNEI. V was clipped by 4 bases and J by 8 bases, with 20 bases between them.

This clone was picked up a small number of times. This CDR3 is CASSLGGQGATGSPLHF. CDR3 bases: TGTGCCAGCAGCTTGGGAGGACAGGGGGCGACGGGTTCACCCCTCCACTTT. The gene calls are TRBV5-8 and TRBJ1-6; 11 nucleotides align to TRBD1. With V trimmed by 0 bases and J by 9 bases, 8 bases remained unmatched. Germline CDR1 and CDR2: SGHTS and YDEGEE. This CDR3 region has 17 residues.

V is TRBV5-1 and J is TRBJ2-3; possibly TRBD1 for D (6 bases). The V end lost 0 bases, the J end lost 0 bases, and 11 bases lay between the germline ends. The CDR3 totals 16 residues. The V gene's germline CDR1 is SGHRS and CDR2 YFSETQ. CDR3 sequence reads: CASSLAGQTSTDTQYF. As DNA, the CDR3 is TGCGCCAGCAGCTTGGCAGGACAGACGAGCACAGATACGCAGTATTTT.